This TCR beta chain was sequenced for a study of blood T cell repertoires in COVID-19. Across the study: Acute-phase and convalescent COVID-19 samples originated in the United States, Italy and Spain. PBMCs, B-cell-depleted T cells, or T cells were the source of the cDNA or gDNA that made up the material.

Libraries were prepared by immunoSEQ multiplex PCR; TCRdb keeps only in-frame clonotypes and omits some of them. Of 95,000 to 150,000 clones in the sample, 88% are singletons; the top ten hold nearly 0.9%. Germline V gene data show CDR1 as LNHNV and CDR2 as YYDKDF (reference sequence). The V gene end was trimmed by 6 bases and the J gene end by 1 base; junction bases not matched to a gene: 8. This CDR3 spans 15 amino acids. J is TRBJ2-7 and V is TRBV15; 8 bases are shared with TRBD2. Sequencing was performed on peripheral blood. The receptor was derived from a woman between 45 and 65 years old with active or convalescent COVID-19. CDR3 in DNA: TGTGCCACCAGGGGAGAAGGACTAGCTTCCTACGAGCAGTACTTC. Its protein product is CATRGEGLASYEQYF. Complete variable domain (other parts from reference TRBV15 and TRBJ2-7): DAMVIQNPRYQVTQFGKPVTLSCSQTLNHNVMYWYQQKSSQAPKLLFHYYDKDFNNEADTPDNFQSRRPNTSFCFLDIRSPGLGDTAMYLCATRGEGLASYEQYFGPGTRLTVT.